This TCR beta chain came from a study of early T cells in non-severe SARS-CoV-2 infection. Points from the study as a whole: VDJdb matches were skewed toward anti-spike CD8 T cell responses.

Unique molecular identifiers were added to individual cDNA molecules. TCRdb ran MiXCR on the 5' RACE reads and lists one entry per CDR3 protein. The table shows 55,000 to 65,000 distinct CDR3 sequences, with around 13% occurring only once. This clonotype was recorded at least ten times. Its antigen is unknown. The sequence derives from an adult who was a healthcare worker with PCR-confirmed SARS-CoV-2 infection or an uninfected control (not recorded which). Sequenced material: whole blood.

Written as DNA, the CDR3 is TGCAGCGGATCCTCCGGTGAAGGGTCCTACGAGCAGTACTTC. It specifies CSGSSGEGSYEQYF. The V and J genes are TRBV29-1 and TRBJ2-7; no definite D call. CDR3 length: 14 residues. V was shortened by 7 bases and J by 1 base, with 17 bases between the two germline ends. The germline V gene encodes CDR1 SQVTM and CDR2 ANQGSEA.